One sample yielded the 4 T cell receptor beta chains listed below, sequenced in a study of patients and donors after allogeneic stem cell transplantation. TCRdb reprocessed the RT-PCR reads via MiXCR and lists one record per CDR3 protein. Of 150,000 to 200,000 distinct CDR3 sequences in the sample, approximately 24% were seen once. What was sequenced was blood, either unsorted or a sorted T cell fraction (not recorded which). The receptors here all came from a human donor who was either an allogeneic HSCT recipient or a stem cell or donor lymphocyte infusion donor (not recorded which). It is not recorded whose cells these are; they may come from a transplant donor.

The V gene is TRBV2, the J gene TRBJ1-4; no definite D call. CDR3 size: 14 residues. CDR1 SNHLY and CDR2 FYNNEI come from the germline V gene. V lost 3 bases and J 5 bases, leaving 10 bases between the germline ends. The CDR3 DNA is TGTGCCAGCAGTGATGAACGGATAAATGAAAAACTGTTTTTT. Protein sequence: CASSDERINEKLFF.

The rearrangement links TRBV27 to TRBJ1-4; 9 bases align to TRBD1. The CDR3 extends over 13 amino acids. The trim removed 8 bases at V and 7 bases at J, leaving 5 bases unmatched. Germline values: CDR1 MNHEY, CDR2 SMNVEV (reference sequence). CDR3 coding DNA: TGTGCCAGCCTTAGACAGGGGGGTGAAAAACTGTTTTTT. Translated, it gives CASLRQGGEKLFF.

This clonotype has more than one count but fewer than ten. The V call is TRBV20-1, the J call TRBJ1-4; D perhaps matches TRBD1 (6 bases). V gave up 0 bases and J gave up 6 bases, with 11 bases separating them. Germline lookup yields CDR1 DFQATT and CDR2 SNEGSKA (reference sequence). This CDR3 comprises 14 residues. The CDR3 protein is CSARDRGAYEKLFF. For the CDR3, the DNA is TGCAGTGCTAGAGATCGGGGGGCGTATGAAAAACTGTTTTTT.

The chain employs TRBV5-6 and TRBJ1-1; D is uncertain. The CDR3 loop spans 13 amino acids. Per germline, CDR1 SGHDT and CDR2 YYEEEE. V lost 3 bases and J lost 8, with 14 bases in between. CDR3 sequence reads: CASSSGSFEEAFF. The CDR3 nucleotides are TGTGCCAGCAGCTCCGGAAGTTTTGAGGAAGCTTTCTTT.